Below, one T cell receptor (beta chain) is given with its context. Antigen specificity is unknown. V was shortened by 4 bases and J by 1 base, with 19 bases between the two germline ends. This CDR3 has 18 amino acids. Germline V gene lookup returns CDR1 SGHVS and CDR2 FQNEAQ. Measured with immunoSEQ multiplex PCR; TCRdb has only the in-frame clones, and not every one. Here the sample spans about 60,000 clones, approximately 92% being singletons. This record comes from a study of Tregs in tolerant kidney transplant recipients. Study overall: Mixed chimerism was transient after nonmyeloablative marrow transplants from related graft donors. Study observations and caveats: Tregs expanded with activated donor B cells seemed most donor-specific. Biological reproducibility was not directly addressed, but technical replication error appeared minimal.

This sequence joins TRBV7-8 and TRBJ2-2, with D possibly matching TRBD1 (5 bases). Sequences were derived from CD8+ T cells from blood, sampled before the transplant. The sequence derives from a human donor who received a combined kidney and bone marrow transplant. The CDR3 reads CASSSFIQGSMNTGELFF. DNA of the CDR3: TGTGCCAGCAGCTCCTTCATCCAGGGCTCTATGAACACCGGGGAGCTGTTTTTT.